This passage covers 32 T cell receptor beta chains from one sample sequenced in a study of T cell changes during pregnancy in multiple sclerosis. Some clones are missing from TCRdb's copy, which holds only in-frame ones; the method was immunoSEQ multiplex PCR. The sample includes about 87,000 clones, 80% to 95% of them seen just once. The sample here was peripheral blood, taken in the third trimester of pregnancy. These receptors originate from a female donor in good health, enrolled as a control in a pregnancy study.

This clone was counted a few times. The chain joins TRBV7-2 to TRBJ2-2; 8 bases are a match to TRBD2. Trimming cost V 2 bases and J 7 bases; bases outside gene matches: 9. The germline gives CDR1 SGHTA, CDR2 FQGNSA. The CDR3 extends over 16 amino acids. The CDR3 is CASSLKSAGGGGELFF. CDR3 bases: TGTGCCAGCAGCTTAAAATCTGCGGGAGGTGGCGGGGAGCTGTTTTTT. The entire variable domain, with the rest obtained from reference TRBV7-2 and TRBJ2-2, is as follows: GAGVSQSPSNKVTEKGKDVELRCDPISGHTALYWYRQSLGQGLEFLIYFQGNSAPDKSGLPSDRFSAERTGGSVSTLTIQRTQQEDSAVYLCASSLKSAGGGGELFFGEGSRLTVL.

The J gene is TRBJ2-7, the V gene TRBV27, with 9 bases matching TRBD1. Looked up from germline, CDR1 is MNHEY and CDR2 is SMNVEV (reference sequence). CDR3 length: 16 amino acids. The V segment lost 6 bases and the J segment 3 bases; nucleotides outside the gene matches: 12. The CDR3 spells CASRGKTGTGNYEQYF. CDR3 in DNA: TGTGCCAGCAGGGGAAAGACGGGGACAGGGAACTACGAGCAGTACTTC.

This clone has just one count. CDR3 amino acids: CAISVRTGGNTGELFF. In DNA form, the CDR3 reads TGTGCCATCAGTGTCCGGACGGGAGGGAACACCGGGGAGCTGTTTTTT. This rearrangement joins TRBV10-3 to TRBJ2-2; 7 positions match TRBD2. The CDR3 runs 16 residues. V was pared by 4 bases and J by 1 base, with 6 bases of the junction left unmatched. Per germline, CDR1 ENHRY and CDR2 SYGVKD.

The chain employs TRBV21-1 and TRBJ2-7; the tabulated D call, TRBD1, remains unverified against the DNA. TRBV21-1 is labeled a pseudogene. CDR3 length: 14 residues. The CDR3 sequence: CASSKQAGFYEQYF. The CDR3, as DNA: TGTGCCAGCAGCAAACAAGCAGGCTTCTACGAGCAGTACTTC.

The gene calls are TRBV6-6 and TRBJ2-7; 8 bases fit TRBD1. V lost 5 bases to trimming and J lost 4 bases; unmatched junction nucleotides: 7. CDR3 length: 14 amino acids. In germline, CDR1 is MNHNY, CDR2 SVGAGI (reference sequence). CDR3 loop: CASSMRQGKYEQYF. The CDR3 DNA sequence: TGTGCCAGCAGTATGAGACAGGGGAAATACGAGCAGTACTTC.

The chain couples TRBV7-9 to TRBJ2-7; 7 bases match TRBD2. Germline V gene sequence: CDR1 SEHNR, CDR2 FQNEAQ (reference sequence). The CDR3 spans 12 residues. The V and J ends lost 3 bases and 7 bases, in that order; junction bases with no gene match: 3. Here the CDR3 reads CASSLGGEEQYF. The CDR3, as DNA: TGTGCCAGCAGCTTGGGGGGGGAGGAGCAGTACTTC.

This chain connects TRBV2 to TRBJ2-7; no clear D. Trimming shortened V by 4 bases and J by 4 bases, and 14 bases separated the two germline ends. This CDR3 is built from 14 residues. Germline CDR1 and CDR2: SNHLY and FYNNEI. The CDR3 protein is CASSVSSGAYEQYF. As DNA, the CDR3 is TGTGCCAGCAGTGTGTCTAGTGGTGCGTACGAGCAGTACTTC.

The chain is built from TRBV18 and TRBJ1-2; the match to TRBD1 covers 7 bases. The CDR3 consists of 15 residues. Germline V CDR1 and CDR2: KGHSH, LQKENI. Trimming cost V 3 bases and J 5 bases; bases outside gene matches: 9. This CDR3 reads CASSPDRDRIYGYTF. CDR3 DNA sequence: TGTGCCAGCTCACCTGACCGGGACAGAATATATGGCTACACCTTC.

The chain joins TRBV28 to TRBJ2-5; 7 positions agree with TRBD1. CDR1 and CDR2 (germline): MDHEN, SYDVKM. There are 15 residues in the CDR3. V was clipped by 6 bases and J by 7 bases; unmatched bases: 14. Here the CDR3 reads CASSRLDRATGTQYF. The CDR3 DNA follows: TGTGCCAGCAGCCGACTTGACAGGGCAACAGGGACCCAGTACTTC.

In its sample, this clone was seen once. V gene TRBV19 combines with J gene TRBJ1-4; the match to TRBD1 covers 7 bases. V lost 7 bases to trimming and J lost 8 bases; unmatched junction nucleotides: 10. Germline CDR1 reads LNHDA; CDR2 reads SQIVND (reference sequence). The CDR3 is made up of 14 amino acids. CDR3 sequence (DNA): TGTGCCAGTACAAAGAGACAGGGTAACGAAAAACTGTTTTTT. This encodes CASTKRQGNEKLFF.

This clone was seen just once. This rearrangement joins TRBV4-2 to TRBJ2-7; 12 bases fit TRBD2. Trimming removed 2 bases from V and 6 bases from J; junction bases left unmatched: 8. The CDR3 is made up of 16 amino acids. Looked up from germline, CDR1 is LGHNA and CDR2 is YNFKEQ. The CDR3 DNA reads as TGTGCCAGCAGCCAATACGGCGGACTAGCGGGATCCGAGCAGTACTTC. Its protein is CASSQYGGLAGSEQYF.

The rearrangement joins TRBV5-1 to TRBJ2-7; D might be TRBD2 (7 bases). CDR3 length equals 16 residues. CDR1 is SGHRS, CDR2 YFSETQ, per germline. The V and J ends lost 1 base and 2 bases respectively, with 16 bases between them. CDR3 region: CASSLSPVRGPYEQYF. In nucleotides, the CDR3 is TGCGCCAGCAGCTTGTCTCCGGTGCGGGGGCCCTACGAGCAGTACTTC.

J is TRBJ2-3 and V is TRBV5-8; the D is unclear. V was cut by 0 bases and J by 0 bases, with 8 bases left in between. This CDR3 region has 15 residues. Germline CDR1 SGHTS, CDR2 YDEGEE. DNA for the CDR3: TGTGCCAGCAGCTTGGCTGTTTTAAGCACAGATACGCAGTATTTT. It codes for CASSLAVLSTDTQYF.

The chain is built from TRBV5-4 and TRBJ2-3; possible D gene TRBD2, 6 bases. The germline gives CDR1 SGHNT, CDR2 YYREEE (reference sequence). CDR3 length equals 17 residues. V was pared by 0 bases and J by 1 base, with 15 bases between. The CDR3: CASSLGRGSGRTDTQYF. The CDR3, as DNA: TGTGCCAGCAGCTTGGGGCGGGGTAGCGGACGCACAGATACGCAGTATTTT.

V and J are TRBV27 and TRBJ1-2, with 8 bases identical to TRBD1. The V gene end was trimmed by 6 bases and the J gene end by 6 bases; junction bases not matched to a gene: 9. This CDR3 region has 14 residues. CDR1 and CDR2 from the germline V gene are MNHEY and SMNVEV (reference sequence). The CDR3 spells CASRRVSGGDGYTF. CDR3 DNA sequence: TGTGCCAGCAGACGAGTATCAGGGGGCGATGGCTACACCTTC.

The chain recombines TRBV10-3 with TRBJ2-1, with 8 bases lining up with TRBD2. The germline V gene has CDR1 ENHRY and CDR2 SYGVKD. V dropped 6 bases and J dropped 8; count of bases not matched to a gene: 12. This CDR3 comprises 15 residues. CDR3 DNA sequence: TGTGCCATCAGGGGAGGCATTGCCGGGGGGGATGAGCAGTTCTTC. It is translated as CAIRGGIAGGDEQFF.

This sequence joins TRBV19 and TRBJ1-5, with 9 bases lining up with TRBD1. The ends lost 3 bases at V and 9 bases at J; junction bases unmatched: 6. Germline loops: CDR1 LNHDA, CDR2 SQIVND (reference sequence). The length of the CDR3 is 14 residues. CDR3 sequence (DNA): TGTGCCAGTAGTATTCGACAGGGGGAAGGGCCCCAGCATTTT. Its translation: CASSIRQGEGPQHF. The full variable domain, with the rest looked up from reference TRBV19 and TRBJ1-5, is DGGITQSPKYLFRKEGQNVTLSCEQNLNHDAMYWYRQDPGQGLRLIYYSQIVNDFQKGDIAEGYSVSREKKESFPLTVTSAQKNPTAFYLCASSIRQGEGPQHFGDGTRLSIL.

This clone showed up just once. The chain links TRBV28 to TRBJ2-3; D ambiguous. The V gene's germline CDR1 is MDHEN and CDR2 SYDVKM. The CDR3 covers 11 residues. V dropped 9 bases and J dropped 3 bases, with 7 bases sitting between them. CDR3 residues: CARLRTDTQYF. CDR3 in DNA: TGTGCCAGACTCCGGACAGATACGCAGTATTTT.

The chain has TRBV5-6 and TRBJ2-3; 12 nucleotides agree with TRBD1. The trim removed 4 bases at V and 5 bases at J, leaving 5 bases unmatched. Germline-derived CDR1 and CDR2 are SGHDT and YYEEEE. The CDR3 extends over 15 amino acids. The CDR3 coding sequence is TGTGCCAGCAGCCCGGGACAGGGGGCGGTAGATACGCAGTATTTT. Translating gives CASSPGQGAVDTQYF.

The gene calls are TRBV27 and TRBJ2-7, with D perhaps TRBD2 (6 bases). This CDR3 contains 15 residues. CDR1 MNHEY and CDR2 SMNVEV come from the germline V gene (reference sequence). The V end was cut by 5 bases, the J end by 2 bases, with 16 bases between. Here the CDR3 reads CASSPYRDSAYEQYF. DNA of the CDR3: TGTGCCAGCAGTCCCTACCGGGACTCCGCCTACGAGCAGTACTTC.

This chain joins TRBV9 and TRBJ1-5; 8 bases align to TRBD1. The trim removed 3 bases at V and 4 bases at J, leaving 6 bases unmatched. The CDR3 is 15 residues long. Germline CDR1 and CDR2: SGDLS and YYNGEE. CDR3 in amino acids: CASSASDRENQPQHF. CDR3 coding DNA: TGTGCCAGCAGCGCCTCGGACAGGGAGAATCAGCCCCAGCATTTT.

The table lists this clone with a count of one. V gene TRBV10-3 combines with J gene TRBJ2-7; D may be TRBD2 (6 bases). The CDR3 has 12 amino acids. Germline CDR1 and CDR2: ENHRY and SYGVKD. The V end lost 6 bases, the J end lost 3 bases, and 9 bases lay between the germline ends. The CDR3 DNA reads TGTGCCATCAGGGGGGGTGACTACGAGCAGTACTTC. It translates to CAIRGGDYEQYF.

This sequence joins TRBV5-6 and TRBJ2-7; D is ambiguous. The V and J ends lost 1 base and 2 bases respectively, with 10 bases between them. The CDR3 extends over 14 amino acids. Germline-derived CDR1 and CDR2 are SGHDT and YYEEEE. CDR3 coding DNA: TGTGCCAGCAGCTTGACCCCTTCAGCCTACGAGCAGTACTTC. Translation gives CASSLTPSAYEQYF.

This clone has just one count. The rearrangement links TRBV27 to TRBJ2-7, with D uncertain. The CDR3 has 13 amino acids. Per germline, CDR1 MNHEY and CDR2 SMNVEV (reference sequence). V was clipped by 4 bases and J by 2 bases, with 9 bases between them. The CDR3 DNA reads as TGTGCCAGCAGTTGGGCTCCTACCTACGAGCAGTACTTC. Translating it yields CASSWAPTYEQYF.

The chain links TRBV5-4 to TRBJ2-7, with TRBD1 matching over 9 bases. Trimming removed 5 bases from V and 5 bases from J; junction bases left unmatched: 11. There are 15 residues in the CDR3. Germline CDR1 is SGHNT and CDR2 is YYREEE (reference sequence). The CDR3 loop reads CASRPPGQGKNEQYF. CDR3 coding DNA: TGTGCCAGCAGGCCTCCGGGACAGGGTAAGAACGAGCAGTACTTC.

The rearrangement uses TRBV9 and TRBJ2-5; D is perhaps TRBD1 (5 bases). This CDR3 is built from 15 residues. V lost 4 bases to trimming and J lost 1 base, with 14 bases between them. Germline V gives CDR1 SGDLS, CDR2 YYNGEE. The CDR3 loop is CASSRKGSIQETQYF. The CDR3 DNA reads TGTGCCAGCAGCCGGAAGGGGTCGATCCAAGAGACCCAGTACTTC. The full variable domain, its missing parts supplied by reference TRBV9 and TRBJ2-5, is DSGVTQTPKHLITATGQRVTLRCSPRSGDLSVYWYQQSLDQGLQFLIQYYNGEERAKGNILERFSAQQFPDLHSELNLSSLELGDSALYFCASSRKGSIQETQYFGPGTRLLVL.

The V call is TRBV7-2, the J call TRBJ2-3; the D gene is possibly TRBD1 (7 bases). CDR3 length: 15 residues. Trimming removed 5 bases at V and 0 bases at J, with 12 bases between. CDR1 and CDR2 (germline): SGHTA, FQGNSA. The CDR3 nucleotides are TGTGCCAGCAGCCTACAGGGGAGGAGCACAGATACGCAGTATTTT. Amino acid sequence: CASSLQGRSTDTQYF.

The rearrangement joins TRBV19 to TRBJ2-1, with 8 nucleotides matching TRBD2. The CDR3 extends over 12 amino acids. The trim removed 10 bases at V and 4 bases at J, leaving 3 bases unmatched. Germline-derived CDR1 and CDR2 are LNHDA and SQIVND (reference sequence). CDR3 in DNA: TGTGCCACCGGGACTAGTTACAATGAGCAGTTCTTC. This translates into CATGTSYNEQFF.

The chain employs TRBV15 and TRBJ2-7; D call uncertain. The germline V gene encodes CDR1 LNHNV and CDR2 YYDKDF (reference sequence). The CDR3 is made up of 14 amino acids. Trimming took off 1 base at V and 5 bases at J, with 12 bases between the two ends. CDR3 coding DNA: TGTGCCACCAGCAGAGGTCACTCCCCCCACGAGCAGTACTTC. Protein sequence: CATSRGHSPHEQYF.

CDR3 sequence reads: CASSHRDRVNTEAFF. The CDR3 DNA is TGTGCCAGCAGTCATCGGGACAGGGTGAACACTGAAGCTTTCTTT. The chain carries TRBV27 and TRBJ1-1; 9 positions agree with TRBD1. This CDR3 comprises 15 residues. Germline CDR1 and CDR2: MNHEY and SMNVEV (reference sequence). Trimming removed 5 bases from V and 0 bases from J; junction bases left unmatched: 4.

The J gene is TRBJ2-1, the V gene TRBV5-1; maybe TRBD1 (5 bases). Trimming took 5 bases from V and 0 from J, leaving 15 bases between them. The germline gives CDR1 SGHRS, CDR2 YFSETQ. This CDR3 has 16 amino acids. The CDR3 here is CASRLGIGASYNEQFF. The DNA for the CDR3 is TGCGCCAGCAGACTGGGTATAGGGGCCTCCTACAATGAGCAGTTCTTC. The full variable domain, rest sourced from reference TRBV5-1 and TRBJ2-1, is KAGVTQTPRYLIKTRGQQVTLSCSPISGHRSVSWYQQTPGQGLQFLFEYFSETQRNKGNFPGRFSGRQFSNSRSEMNVSTLELGDSALYLCASRLGIGASYNEQFFGPGTRLTVL.

The gene calls are TRBV5-4 and TRBJ2-1, with TRBD2 matching over 10 bases. Germline CDR1 SGHNT, CDR2 YYREEE (reference sequence). The V and J ends lost 0 bases and 5 bases, in that order; junction bases with no gene match: 2. The CDR3 sequence is 15 residues long. The CDR3 loop reads CASSLGLAGDNEQFF. DNA of the CDR3: TGTGCCAGCAGCTTGGGCCTAGCGGGAGACAATGAGCAGTTCTTC.